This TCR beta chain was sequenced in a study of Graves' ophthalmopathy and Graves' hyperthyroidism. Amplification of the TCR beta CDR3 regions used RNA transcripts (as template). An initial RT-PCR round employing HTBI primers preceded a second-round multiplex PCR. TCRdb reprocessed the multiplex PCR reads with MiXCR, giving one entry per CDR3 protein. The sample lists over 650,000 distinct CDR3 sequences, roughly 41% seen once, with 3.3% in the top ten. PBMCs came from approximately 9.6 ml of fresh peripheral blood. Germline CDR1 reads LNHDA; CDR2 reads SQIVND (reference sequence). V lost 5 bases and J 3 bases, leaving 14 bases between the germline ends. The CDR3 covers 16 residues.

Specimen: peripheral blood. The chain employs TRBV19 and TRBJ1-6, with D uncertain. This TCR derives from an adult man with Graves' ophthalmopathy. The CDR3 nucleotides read TGTGCCAGTAGTCCTCGAAGACTTCACTATAATTCACCCCTCCACTTT. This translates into CASSPRRLHYNSPLHF.